The 3 T cell receptor beta chains below all came from one sample that was sequenced in a study of CD8+ T cells in alopecia areata listed by TCRdb under 2018. This sample's treatment or condition label indicates: oral pan-JAK inhibitor, 5-10 mg twice daily. Library generation was performed with the immunoSEQ multiplex PCR assay. RNA was extracted from all samples and reverse transcribed into cDNA, which served as template for TCR sequencing. The immuneACCESS repertoire file appears here via TCRdb, limited to in-frame rearrangements. These files lack a portion of the clones; in checked studies, under half of the deficit traces to unresolved V genes, and the cause of the others is not known. In all, the sample holds hundreds of thousands of clones, and 30% to 40% of those were seen once. The top ten constitute more than 0.4% of the sample. The specimen comprised CD4+ T cells sorted from blood, sampled around week 34, from a patient treated with tofacitinib. These receptors were collected from a human donor with alopecia areata.

V gene TRBV6-5 combines with J gene TRBJ1-1, with 7 nucleotides matching TRBD1. Germline CDR1 MNHEY, CDR2 SVGAGI. This CDR3 comprises 13 residues. J gave up 2 bases and V 6 bases, and 3 bases lay outside the gene matches. The CDR3 DNA reads as TGTGCCAGCAGGGGGACAGCAAACACTGAAGCTTTCTTT. Its protein is CASRGTANTEAFF.

The chain is built from TRBV6-1 and TRBJ2-6; D unresolved. V dropped 6 bases and J dropped 0 bases, with 9 bases sitting between them. CDR1 and CDR2 (germline): MNHNS, SASEGT. CDR3 size: 15 residues. In DNA form, the CDR3 reads TGTGCCAGCAGGCCACAAGGCTCTGGGGCCAACGTCCTGACTTTC. It specifies CASRPQGSGANVLTF.

This sequence joins TRBV2 and TRBJ2-3; D unresolved. The V and J ends lost 5 bases and 4 bases respectively, with 13 bases between them. The CDR3 has 14 amino acids. Per the germline V gene, CDR1 is SNHLY and CDR2 is FYNNEI. The DNA of the CDR3 is TGTGCCAGCAGTACGACCTTGCTGGCAGATACGCAGTATTTT. It specifies CASSTTLLADTQYF. The entire variable domain, with the rest obtained from reference TRBV2 and TRBJ2-3, is as follows: EPEVTQTPSHQVTQMGQEVILRCVPISNHLYFYWYRQILGQKVEFLVSFYNNEISEKSEIFDDQFSVERPDGSNFTLKIRSTKLEDSAMYFCASSTTLLADTQYFGPGTRLTVL.